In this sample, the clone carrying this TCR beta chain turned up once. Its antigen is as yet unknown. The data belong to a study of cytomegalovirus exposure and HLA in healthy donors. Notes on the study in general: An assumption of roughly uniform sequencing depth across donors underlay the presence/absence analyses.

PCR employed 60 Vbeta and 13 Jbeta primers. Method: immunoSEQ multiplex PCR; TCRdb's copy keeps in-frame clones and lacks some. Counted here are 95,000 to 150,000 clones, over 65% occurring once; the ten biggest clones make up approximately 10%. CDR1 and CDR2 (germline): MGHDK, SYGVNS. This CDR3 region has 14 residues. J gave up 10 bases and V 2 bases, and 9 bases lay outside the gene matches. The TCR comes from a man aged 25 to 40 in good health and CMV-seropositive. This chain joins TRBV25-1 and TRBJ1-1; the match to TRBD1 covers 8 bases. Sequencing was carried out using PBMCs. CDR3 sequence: CASSERGGTGRAFF. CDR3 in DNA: TGTGCCAGCAGTGAAAGGGGGGGGACAGGACGAGCTTTCTTT.